Following are 18 T cell receptor beta chains from one sample sequenced in a study of regulatory T cells in long-lasting Graves disease. The time point is: newly diagnosed GD, antithyroid drugs for less than 3 months. After RNA was extracted from PBMCs, the TCR library was made from it. iRepertoire HTBI primers and Arm-PCR of CDR3 regions built TCR beta libraries. Each CDR3 protein gets one entry after TCRdb re-called the multiplex PCR reads with MiXCR. The table lists some 340,000 distinct CDR3 sequences, 12% of them singletons. These sequences were also reported in another study, on T cells in Graves' hyperthyroidism and ophthalmopathy.

Source: peripheral blood mononuclear cells (PBMCs), taken at new diagnosis, from a patient treated with antithyroid drugs. All receptors come from a woman aged 18-29 years with Graves disease.

This clonotype was seen many times. The gene calls are TRBV12-3 or TRBV12-4 and TRBJ1-2; 7 bases fit TRBD1. V trimming: 5 bases; J trimming: 6 bases; junction bases outside the gene matches: 9. The CDR3 loop spans 14 amino acids. The CDR3 is CASSETGDLNGYTF. CDR3 DNA: TGTGCCAGCAGTGAAACAGGGGACTTAAATGGCTACACCTTC.

About this clonotype: Given a much more abundant clone one base away, this may be a read error. The V call is TRBV20-1, the J call TRBJ2-1; maybe TRBD2 (6 bases). Germline V gene data show CDR1 as DFQATT and CDR2 as SNEGSKA (reference sequence). The V end lost 3 bases, the J end lost 13 bases, and 22 bases lay between the germline ends. The CDR3 spans 14 residues. Written as DNA, the CDR3 is TGCAGTGCTAGTCGGCCCCTGGGTCGGGAGACCCAGTTCTTC. It yields the protein CSASRPLGRETQFF.

This clonotype was detected only a few times. The chain is built from TRBV19 and TRBJ1-2; D is unresolved. The V end lost 1 base, the J end lost 0 bases, and 18 bases lay between the germline ends. The CDR3 length is 18 residues. Germline CDR1 reads LNHDA; CDR2 reads SQIVND (reference sequence). CDR3 in amino acids: CASSIGLQAYVPNYGYTF. CDR3 DNA sequence: TGTGCCAGTAGTATAGGTCTGCAGGCCTATGTACCTAACTATGGCTACACCTTC.

This clonotype has more than one count but fewer than ten. The chain recombines TRBV10-3 with TRBJ2-5; TRBD2 matches at 12 bases. The ends lost 6 bases at V and 1 base at J; junction bases unmatched: 0. The CDR3 spans 14 residues. Germline CDR1 ENHRY, CDR2 SYGVKD. CDR3 in DNA: TGTGCCATCAGGACTAGCGGGAGCCAAGAGACCCAGTACTTC. Residues: CAIRTSGSQETQYF.

J is TRBJ2-1 and V is TRBV5-1; D tentatively reads TRBD1 or TRBD2 (5 bases each). The length of the CDR3 is 14 residues. Trimming took 2 bases from V and 9 from J, leaving 15 bases between them. Germline CDR1 and CDR2: SGHRS and YFSETQ. CDR3 residues: CASSFEGPNGEQFF. The CDR3 nucleotides read TGCGCCAGCAGCTTCGAGGGACCTAACGGTGAGCAGTTCTTC.

In its sample, this clonotype was seen many times. V is TRBV12-3 or TRBV12-4 and J is TRBJ1-2; 8 nucleotides match TRBD1. With V trimmed by 4 bases and J by 0 bases, 7 bases remained unmatched. This CDR3 has 16 amino acids. The CDR3 bases are TGTGCCAGCAGTTCAACCGGGACAGGACCTAACTATGGCTACACCTTC. Amino acid sequence: CASSSTGTGPNYGYTF.

This clonotype occurred a few times. The rearrangement joins TRBV19 to TRBJ2-6, with D maybe TRBD1 (5 bases). The V gene's germline CDR1 is LNHDA and CDR2 SQIVND (reference sequence). V lost 5 bases to trimming and J lost 4 bases, with 15 bases between them. CDR3 length: 16 residues. CDR3 sequence (DNA): TGTGCCAGTAGTGGGGCAGGACCGCCCGGGGCCAACGTCCTGACTTTC. Residues: CASSGAGPPGANVLTF.

Many counts were recorded for this clonotype. V usage is TRBV2 and J usage is TRBJ2-2; D might be TRBD1 or TRBD2, each matching 5 bases. The CDR3 spans 15 residues. The V gene's germline CDR1 is SNHLY and CDR2 FYNNEI. V shed 7 bases and J shed 3 bases, with 15 bases lying between them. The CDR3 is CASKARGTHTGELFF. CDR3 nucleotides: TGTGCCAGCAAGGCTAGAGGGACCCACACCGGGGAGCTGTTTTTT. The variable domain in full, with the rest retrieved from reference TRBV2 and TRBJ2-2, is EPEVTQTPSHQVTQMGQEVILRCVPISNHLYFYWYRQILGQKVEFLVSFYNNEISEKSEIFDDQFSVERPDGSNFTLKIRSTKLEDSAMYFCASKARGTHTGELFFGEGSRLTVL.

This clonotype showed up many times. The J gene is TRBJ2-3, the V gene TRBV6-2 or TRBV6-3; D is uncertain. Trimming pared 4 bases from V and 9 bases from J, leaving 8 bases between. Germline V gene sequence: CDR1 MNHEY, CDR2 SVGEGT. This CDR3 spans 11 amino acids. CDR3 in amino acids: CASSSTGTQYF. The CDR3 coding sequence is TGTGCCAGCAGTTCCACGGGCACGCAGTATTTT.

Many counts were recorded for this clonotype. The chain combines TRBV7-3 with TRBJ2-3, with D possibly TRBD2 on 6 matching bases. This CDR3 contains 15 residues. From germline, CDR1 is SGHTA and CDR2 FQGTGA. Between the trimmed V and J ends, which lost 5 bases and 0 bases, there was a span of 12 bases. The CDR3 DNA sequence: TGTGCCAGCAGCCTTGGGGGGATTAGCACAGATACGCAGTATTTT. As protein: CASSLGGISTDTQYF. Using reference TRBV7-3 and TRBJ2-3 for the parts outside the CDR3, the full variable domain is GAGVSQTPSNKVTEKGKYVELRCDPISGHTALYWYRQSLGQGPEFLIYFQGTGAADDSGLPNDRFFAVRPEGSVSTLKIQRTERGDSAVYLCASSLGGISTDTQYFGPGTRLTVL.

Only a few counts were recorded for this clonotype. The junction differs from germline at one of its ends, possibly a read error. The V call is TRBV3-1, the J call TRBJ1-4, with D possibly being TRBD1 (5 bases). This CDR3 has 15 residues. Germline V gives CDR1 LGHDT, CDR2 YNNKEL (reference sequence). CDR3 protein: CASNQDNRRNEKLFF. In DNA, the CDR3 is TGTGCCAGCAACCAAGATAACAGGCGGAATGAAAAACTGTTTTTT.

Points on this clonotype: This may arise from a read error, as a much more abundant clone is one base away. This sequence joins TRBV10-3 and TRBJ2-1; D uncertain. This CDR3 is built from 15 residues. The germline V gene has CDR1 ENHRY and CDR2 SYGVKD. V lost 5 bases and J lost 1, with 12 bases in between. The CDR3 sequence is CAISQMERSYNEQFF. DNA of the CDR3: TGTGCCATCAGTCAAATGGAGAGATCCTACAATGAGCAGTTCTTC.

This clonotype appeared many times. The V gene is TRBV5-4, the J gene TRBJ2-1; TRBD2 aligns across 7 bases. Per the germline V gene, CDR1 is SGHNT and CDR2 is YYREEE (reference sequence). The CDR3 sequence is 18 residues long. The trim removed 0 bases at V and 2 bases at J, leaving 11 bases unmatched. This CDR3 is CASSLGVRAGLTYNEQFF. Written as DNA, the CDR3 is TGTGCCAGCAGCTTGGGGGTCCGAGCGGGGCTAACCTACAATGAGCAGTTCTTC.

V gene TRBV7-9 combines with J gene TRBJ1-2; no reliable D call. The CDR3 loop spans 14 amino acids. The germline V and J ends were trimmed by 5 bases and 6 bases, with 16 bases remaining between them. Germline CDR1 SEHNR, CDR2 FQNEAQ (reference sequence). The CDR3 region is CASSPVGTDDGYTF. DNA for the CDR3: TGTGCCAGCAGCCCCGTCGGCACTGACGATGGCTACACCTTC.

This clonotype was seen ten or more times. V gene TRBV20-1 combines with J gene TRBJ2-2; TRBD2 agrees at 11 bases. The germline gives CDR1 DFQATT, CDR2 SNEGSKA (reference sequence). The J segment lost 3 bases and the V segment lost 3 bases, leaving 3 bases of the junction unmatched. The CDR3 contains 15 residues. The DNA for the CDR3 is TGCAGTGCTAGCTTGGGACTAGCGGACACCGGGGAGCTGTTTTTT. Protein sequence: CSASLGLADTGELFF.

In its sample, this clonotype was seen many times. The J gene is TRBJ2-1, the V gene TRBV18; 11 bases fit TRBD2. V gave up 3 bases and J gave up 6 bases; unmatched junction bases: 4. The germline gives CDR1 KGHSH, CDR2 LQKENI. This CDR3 is 15 amino acids long. This chain's CDR3 is CASSPGLADINEQFF. The CDR3 DNA sequence: TGTGCCAGCTCACCGGGACTAGCGGACATCAATGAGCAGTTCTTC.

This clonotype was seen ten or more times. The chain uses TRBV10-3 and TRBJ1-5; a weak D match, TRBD1 (6 bases). Looked up from germline, CDR1 is ENHRY and CDR2 is SYGVKD. Trimming shortened V by 0 bases and J by 6 bases, and 12 bases separated the two germline ends. The CDR3 has 15 amino acids. CDR3 amino acids: CAISESVGGGQPQHF. CDR3 nucleotide sequence: TGTGCCATCAGTGAGTCAGTAGGGGGAGGTCAGCCCCAGCATTTT.

This clonotype occurred a few times. V and J are TRBV28 and TRBJ2-1, with D perhaps TRBD2 (5 bases). This CDR3 has 17 residues. Germline loops: CDR1 MDHEN, CDR2 SYDVKM. V dropped 6 bases and J dropped 4 bases, with 22 bases sitting between them. The chain's CDR3 is CASRAYLQRYEYNEQFF. Here the CDR3 DNA reads TGTGCCAGCAGGGCTTATCTGCAGCGGTACGAGTACAATGAGCAGTTCTTC.